The 23 T cell receptor beta chains listed next were all sequenced from one sample in a study of T cell responses to AZD1222 COVID-19 vaccine. Profiled with immunoSEQ multiplex PCR; TCRdb holds only in-frame clones, not every one. The top ten clones hold about 9.1% of a sample with fewer than 80,000 clones, around 89% of them seen once. The input for sequencing was peripheral blood, taken 28 days after the second dose of the MenACWY control vaccine. The receptors derive from an adult who received the MenACWY meningococcal vaccine as a control.

This chain links TRBV3-1 (or the pseudogene TRBV3-2) with TRBJ2-1, with 12 bases identical to TRBD2. This CDR3 has 17 residues. Trimming took 4 bases from V and 9 from J; bases not matched to a gene: 13. CDR1 and CDR2 (germline): LGHDT, YNNKEL (reference sequence). CDR3 in DNA: TGTGCCAGCAGCCCCGGAACCGGGACTAGCGGGCGGGGTGAGCAGTTCTTC. Protein product: CASSPGTGTSGRGEQFF.

This clone appeared once. This chain uses TRBV3-1 (or the pseudogene TRBV3-2) with TRBJ2-4; no clear D. This CDR3 region has 13 residues. Germline lookup yields CDR1 LGHDT and CDR2 YNNKEL (reference sequence). Trimming left V 0 bases short and J 7 bases short, with 7 bases between. CDR3 bases: TGTGCCAGCAGCCAAGATCCGAGGAACATTCAGTACTTC. It encodes CASSQDPRNIQYF.

In DNA, the CDR3 is TGTGCCAGCAGTTTCAGGGGATACGAGCAGTACTTC. This sequence encodes CASSFRGYEQYF. The V call is TRBV12-3 or TRBV12-4, the J call TRBJ2-7, with D possibly matching TRBD1 (6 bases). Deletions cut 3 bases from V and 4 bases from J, with 7 bases between. This CDR3 comprises 12 residues.

The CDR3 sequence: CASSPGGPNEQYF. CDR3 nucleotide sequence: TGTGCCAGCAGCCCCGGGGGGCCCAACGAGCAGTACTTC. This chain connects TRBV12-3 or TRBV12-4 to TRBJ2-7; D is possibly TRBD2 (7 bases). CDR3 length: 13 residues. Trimming shortened V by 6 bases and J by 5 bases, and 14 bases separated the two germline ends.

The rearrangement uses TRBV6-6 and TRBJ1-2; 7 positions agree with TRBD1. CDR1 and CDR2 from the germline V gene are MNHNY and SVGAGI (reference sequence). The CDR3 contains 13 residues. Germline trimming cut 4 bases from V and 5 bases from J; bases unmatched to any gene: 4. CDR3: CASSSGTEYGYTF. The CDR3 nucleotides are TGTGCCAGCAGTTCAGGGACAGAATATGGCTACACCTTC.

This clone has only one observation. This chain links TRBV20-1 with TRBJ1-1; no firm D call. The CDR3 length is 11 residues. The V end was cut by 4 bases, the J end by 7 bases, with 10 bases between. Germline-derived CDR1 and CDR2 are DFQATT and SNEGSKA (reference sequence). CDR3 protein: CSATLSIEAFF. The DNA of the CDR3 is TGCAGTGCTACATTGTCAATTGAAGCTTTCTTT.

J is TRBJ2-2 and V is TRBV28; tentatively, D is TRBD2 (7 bases). The CDR3 sequence is 16 residues long. The V and J ends lost 1 base and 6 bases respectively, with 15 bases between them. Germline CDR1 is MDHEN and CDR2 is SYDVKM. CDR3: CASSLSWGAGAGELFF. CDR3 DNA sequence: TGTGCCAGCAGTTTATCGTGGGGGGCGGGGGCCGGGGAGCTGTTTTTT.

The V gene is TRBV7-2, the J gene TRBJ1-5, with D perhaps TRBD1 (5 bases). Germline V gene lookup returns CDR1 SGHTA and CDR2 FQGNSA. V shed 2 bases and J shed 4 bases, with 12 bases lying between them. The CDR3 covers 15 residues. The CDR3 DNA reads as TGTGCCAGCAGCTTATTCGAGGGGCCTAATCAGCCCCAGCATTTT. Its translation is CASSLFEGPNQPQHF.

In its sample, this clone was seen a few times. Different DNA sequences within this sample yield the same CDR3. The chain links TRBV19 to TRBJ2-2; D not resolved. Germline loops: CDR1 LNHDA, CDR2 SQIVND (reference sequence). The CDR3 covers 13 residues. V was shortened by 0 bases and J by 4 bases, with 3 bases between the two germline ends. The CDR3: CASSIDPTGELFF. In DNA, the CDR3 is TGTGCCAGTAGTATAGACCCCACCGGGGAGCTGTTTTTT.

The chain is built from TRBV5-5 and TRBJ1-4; D gene unclear. The germline V gene has CDR1 SGHKS and CDR2 YYEKEE (reference sequence). With 0 bases removed from V and 8 bases from J, the gap between germline ends came to 14 bases. The CDR3 runs to 15 residues. The CDR3 reads CASSLDPGLEEKLFF. For the CDR3, the DNA is TGTGCCAGCAGCTTGGATCCGGGGTTAGAAGAAAAACTGTTTTTT.

This rearrangement joins TRBV11-3 to TRBJ1-5; D remains unclear. CDR1 is SGHNT, CDR2 YENEEA, per germline. V lost 0 bases to trimming and J lost 7 bases, with 16 bases between them. This CDR3 has 16 amino acids. The CDR3 region is CASSLDLGRSGQPQHF. In DNA, the CDR3 is TGTGCCAGCAGCTTAGATTTAGGAAGGTCTGGCCAGCCCCAGCATTTT.

The J gene is TRBJ2-3, the V gene TRBV3-1 (or the pseudogene TRBV3-2); D gene ambiguous. Germline values: CDR1 LGHDT, CDR2 YNNKEL (reference sequence). The CDR3 length is 13 residues. Trimming removed 4 bases at V and 5 bases at J, with 10 bases between. CDR3 DNA: TGTGCCAGCAGCCTCCCACCGGAAGATACGCAGTATTTT. This sequence encodes CASSLPPEDTQYF.

The chain uses TRBV7-9 and TRBJ1-6, with no clear D. The V end lost 2 bases, the J end lost 9 bases, and 11 bases lay between the germline ends. Germline values: CDR1 SEHNR, CDR2 FQNEAQ (reference sequence). This CDR3 contains 14 residues. In nucleotides, the CDR3 is TGTGCCAGCAGCTTATCGGGCGATATTTCACCCCTCCACTTT. It translates to CASSLSGDISPLHF.

This rearrangement joins TRBV5-6 to TRBJ1-6; 10 bases are a match to TRBD1. Germline V gene data show CDR1 as SGHDT and CDR2 as YYEEEE. This CDR3 comprises 15 residues. The V gene end was trimmed by 7 bases and the J gene end by 4 bases; junction bases not matched to a gene: 5. The CDR3 nucleotides are TGTGCCAGCCAGGGACAGGGGCAATATAATTCACCCCTCCACTTT. Translating gives CASQGQGQYNSPLHF.

V usage is TRBV5-6 and J usage is TRBJ1-1, with D perhaps TRBD1 (5 bases). The V gene's germline CDR1 is SGHDT and CDR2 YYEEEE. This CDR3 is 15 amino acids long. V lost 3 bases, J lost 1 base, and 13 bases lay in between. CDR3 nucleotides: TGTGCCAGCAGCTATTTAGGGGCGGCGAACACTGAAGCTTTCTTT. Its translation: CASSYLGAANTEAFF. Complete variable domain (other parts from reference TRBV5-6 and TRBJ1-1): DAGVTQSPTHLIKTRGQQVTLRCSPKSGHDTVSWYQQALGQGPQFIFQYYEEEERQRGNFPDRFSGHQFPNYSSELNVNALLLGDSALYLCASSYLGAANTEAFFGQGTRLTVV.

This rearrangement joins TRBV19 to TRBJ1-1; D is unresolved. The CDR3 contains 13 residues. Germline loops: CDR1 LNHDA, CDR2 SQIVND (reference sequence). Trimming left V 3 bases short and J 3 bases short, with 8 bases between. The DNA of the CDR3 is TGTGCCAGTAGTATCTGGGTCGACACTGAAGCTTTCTTT. Translating it yields CASSIWVDTEAFF.

The chain combines TRBV5-8 with TRBJ1-5, with D perhaps matching TRBD1 (6 bases). Germline V gene data show CDR1 as SGHTS and CDR2 as YDEGEE. V lost 4 bases and J lost 4, with 12 bases in between. There are 14 residues in the CDR3. CDR3 sequence (DNA): TGTGCCAGCAGCCCGGGACAACCGAATCAGCCCCAGCATTTT. Protein: CASSPGQPNQPQHF.

The rearrangement links TRBV7-2 to TRBJ2-7; D is unclear. The CDR3 covers 13 residues. The germline V gene encodes CDR1 SGHTA and CDR2 FQGNSA. Trimming removed 4 bases from V and 0 bases from J, with 7 bases in between. CDR3 sequence (DNA): TGTGCCAGCAGCTCGGCACCCTCCTACGAGCAGTACTTC. Its translation: CASSSAPSYEQYF.

The chain is built from TRBV11-1 and TRBJ2-2; 10 bases match TRBD1. This CDR3 contains 14 residues. Germline V gives CDR1 SGHAT, CDR2 FQDESV (reference sequence). Trimming at V came to 5 bases and at J to 5 bases, leaving 2 bases not matched to a gene. CDR3 in amino acids: CASSRDRGTGELFF. CDR3 nucleotide sequence: TGTGCCAGCAGCCGGGACAGGGGTACCGGGGAGCTGTTTTTT.

The V call is TRBV13, the J call TRBJ2-1; 11 bases match TRBD2. V trimming: 6 bases; J trimming: 3 bases; junction bases outside the gene matches: 4. Germline V lookup: CDR1 PRHDT, CDR2 FYEKMQ (reference sequence). The CDR3 runs 15 residues. The CDR3 region is CASRLAGDFYNEQFF. In DNA form, the CDR3 reads TGTGCCAGCAGACTAGCGGGGGACTTCTACAATGAGCAGTTCTTC.

The rearrangement uses TRBV19 and TRBJ1-4, with a tentative D call TRBD1 (5 bases). CDR3 size: 16 residues. V lost 3 bases to trimming and J lost 11 bases, with 22 bases between them. Germline V gives CDR1 LNHDA, CDR2 SQIVND (reference sequence). The CDR3 nucleotides are TGTGCCAGTAGTATCGGGCGGGGACCCATGGGTGGGAAACTGTTTTTT. Amino acids: CASSIGRGPMGGKLFF.

The gene calls are TRBV24-1 and TRBJ1-5; 9 bases are shared with TRBD1. The germline CDR1 and CDR2 sequences are KGHDR and SFDVKD. The CDR3 has 16 residues. V was pared by 2 bases and J by 4 bases, with 5 bases of the junction left unmatched. CDR3 residues: CATSDSRGTGNQPQHF. The CDR3 DNA sequence: TGTGCCACCAGTGATTCTCGGGGGACAGGGAATCAGCCCCAGCATTTT.

This clone was recorded only once. In DNA, the CDR3 is TGTGCCAGCAGCTCAGAAGGGTTTGGGAGGGAGCAGTACTTC. Its protein is CASSSEGFGREQYF. The chain links TRBV7-2 to TRBJ2-7, with TRBD2 as a possible D gene (6 bases). The CDR3 contains 14 residues. Trimming cost V 4 bases and J 7 bases, with 17 bases left between them. Germline CDR1 reads SGHTA; CDR2 reads FQGNSA.